This TCR beta chain was found in a study of blood T cells in healthy people across ages. A J-beta primer mix and a sample-barcoded 5' primer were used in a second PCR of roughly 6 to 11 cycles. MiXCR was run by TCRdb on the 5' RACE reads, yielding one entry per CDR3 protein. Altogether 1.5 million to 2 million distinct CDR3 sequences are present, around 48% being singletons, with the ten largest covering 2.1%. The CDR3 is made up of 13 amino acids. V lost 6 bases and J lost 3, with 12 bases in between. Per germline, CDR1 DFQATT and CDR2 SNEGSKA (reference sequence). The rearrangement joins TRBV20-1 to TRBJ1-5; D unclear. This clonotype was obtained from a woman aged 40 to 50 in good health. Sequencing input: blood. The CDR3 spells CSAEDMINQPQHF. CDR3 DNA sequence: TGCAGTGCAGAAGACATGATCAATCAGCCCCAGCATTTT.